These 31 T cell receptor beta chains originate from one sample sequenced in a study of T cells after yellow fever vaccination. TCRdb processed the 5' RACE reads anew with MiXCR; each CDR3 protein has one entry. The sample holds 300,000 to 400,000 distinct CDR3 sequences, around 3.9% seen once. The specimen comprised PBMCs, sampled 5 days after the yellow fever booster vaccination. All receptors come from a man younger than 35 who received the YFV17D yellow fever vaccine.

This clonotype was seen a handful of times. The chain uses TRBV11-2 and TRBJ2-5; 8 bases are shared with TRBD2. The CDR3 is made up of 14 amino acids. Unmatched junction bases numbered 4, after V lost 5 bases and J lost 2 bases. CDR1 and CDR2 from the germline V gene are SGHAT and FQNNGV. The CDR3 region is CASSRGGPQETQYF. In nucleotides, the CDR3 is TGTGCCAGCAGCCGCGGGGGGCCGCAAGAGACCCAGTACTTC.

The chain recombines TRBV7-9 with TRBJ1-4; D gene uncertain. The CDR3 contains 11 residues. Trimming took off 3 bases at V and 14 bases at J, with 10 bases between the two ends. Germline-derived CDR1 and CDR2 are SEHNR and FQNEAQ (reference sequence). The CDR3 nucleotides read TGTGCCAGCAGCTTTCGCGGGGTGCTGTTTTTT. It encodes CASSFRGVLFF.

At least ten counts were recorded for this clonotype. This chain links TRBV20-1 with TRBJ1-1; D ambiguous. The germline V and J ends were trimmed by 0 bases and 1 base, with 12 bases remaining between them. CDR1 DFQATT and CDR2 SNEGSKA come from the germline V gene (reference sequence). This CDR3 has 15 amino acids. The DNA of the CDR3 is TGCAGTGCTAGAGATAGGGCAGGTTGGAACACTGAAGCTTTCTTT. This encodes CSARDRAGWNTEAFF.

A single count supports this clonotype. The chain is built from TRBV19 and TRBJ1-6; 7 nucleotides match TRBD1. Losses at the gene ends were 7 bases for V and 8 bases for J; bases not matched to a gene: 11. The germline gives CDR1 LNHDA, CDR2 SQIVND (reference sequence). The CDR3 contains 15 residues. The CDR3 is CASTEGGYGHSPLHF. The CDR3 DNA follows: TGTGCCAGTACGGAAGGGGGCTACGGGCATTCACCCCTCCACTTT.

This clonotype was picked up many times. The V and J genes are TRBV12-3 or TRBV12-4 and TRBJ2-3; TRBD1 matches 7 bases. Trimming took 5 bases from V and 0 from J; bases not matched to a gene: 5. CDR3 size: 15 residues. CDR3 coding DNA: TGTGCCAGCAGTCCGGACAGGACAAGCACAGATACGCAGTATTTT. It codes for CASSPDRTSTDTQYF.

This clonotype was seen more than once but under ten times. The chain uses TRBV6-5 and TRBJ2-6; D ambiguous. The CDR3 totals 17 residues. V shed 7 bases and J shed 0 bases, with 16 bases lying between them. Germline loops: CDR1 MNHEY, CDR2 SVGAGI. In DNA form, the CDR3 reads TGTGCCAGCAACCTGGGCCCGGATCTCTCTGGGGCCAACGTCCTGACTTTC. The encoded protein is CASNLGPDLSGANVLTF.

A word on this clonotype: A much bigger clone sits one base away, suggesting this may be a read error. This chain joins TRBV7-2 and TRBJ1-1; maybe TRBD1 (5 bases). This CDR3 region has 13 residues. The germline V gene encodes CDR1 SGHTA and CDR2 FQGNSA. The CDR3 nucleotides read TGTGCCAGCACCTTAGGGGCGAACACTGAAGCTTTCTTT. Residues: CASTLGANTEAFF.

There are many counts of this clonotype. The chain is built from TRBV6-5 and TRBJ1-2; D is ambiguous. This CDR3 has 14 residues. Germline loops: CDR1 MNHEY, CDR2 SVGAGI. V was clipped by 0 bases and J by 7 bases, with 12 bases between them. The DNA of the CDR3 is TGTGCCAGCAGTTACTCGAGTGGCCTCGGTGGCTACACCTTC. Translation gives CASSYSSGLGGYTF.

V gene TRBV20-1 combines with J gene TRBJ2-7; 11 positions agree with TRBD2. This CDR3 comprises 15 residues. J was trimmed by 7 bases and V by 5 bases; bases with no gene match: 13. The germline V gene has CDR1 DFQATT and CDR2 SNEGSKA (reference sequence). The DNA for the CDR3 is TGCAGTGCTGAGATACTAGCGGGGGCCGTTGGGGAGCAGTACTTC. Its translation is CSAEILAGAVGEQYF.

The DNA of the CDR3 is TGTGCCAGCGCTTTATGGGGGGCTCAAGAGACCCAGTACTTC. Encoded protein: CASALWGAQETQYF. The rearrangement uses TRBV6-2 or TRBV6-3 and TRBJ2-5, with D perhaps TRBD1 or TRBD2 (6 bases each). The CDR3 loop spans 14 amino acids. Germline CDR1 is MNHEY and CDR2 is SVGEGT. Trimming shortened V by 8 bases and J by 2 bases, and 15 bases separated the two germline ends.

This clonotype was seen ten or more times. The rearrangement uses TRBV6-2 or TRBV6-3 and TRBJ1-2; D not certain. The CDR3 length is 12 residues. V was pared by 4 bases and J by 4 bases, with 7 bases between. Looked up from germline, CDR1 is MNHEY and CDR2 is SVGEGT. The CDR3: CASSSGLYGYTF. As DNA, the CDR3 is TGTGCCAGCAGTTCCGGACTCTATGGCTACACCTTC.

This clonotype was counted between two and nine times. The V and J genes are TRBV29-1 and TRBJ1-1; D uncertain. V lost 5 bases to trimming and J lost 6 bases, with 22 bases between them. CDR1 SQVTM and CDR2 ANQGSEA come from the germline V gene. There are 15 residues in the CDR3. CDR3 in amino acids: CSVPRPSSDGAEAFF. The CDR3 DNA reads TGCAGCGTTCCTAGGCCATCTTCGGACGGCGCTGAAGCTTTCTTT. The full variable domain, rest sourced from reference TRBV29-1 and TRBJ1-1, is SAVISQKPSRDICQRGTSLTIQCQVDSQVTMMFWYRQQPGQSLTLIATANQGSEATYESGFVIDKFPISRPNLTFSTLTVSNMSPEDSSIYLCSVPRPSSDGAEAFFGQGTRLTVV.

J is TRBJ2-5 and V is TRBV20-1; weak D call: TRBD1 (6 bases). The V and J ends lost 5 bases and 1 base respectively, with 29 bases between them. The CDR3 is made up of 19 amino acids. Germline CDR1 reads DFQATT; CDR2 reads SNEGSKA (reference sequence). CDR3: CSAVGQSMGIKGPQETQYF. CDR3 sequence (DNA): TGCAGTGCTGTAGGACAGTCGATGGGAATAAAGGGACCCCAAGAGACCCAGTACTTC.

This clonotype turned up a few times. CDR3 in amino acids: CASSPRQGIQETQYF. The DNA of the CDR3 is TGTGCCAGCTCACCAAGACAGGGGATACAAGAGACCCAGTACTTC. J is TRBJ2-5 and V is TRBV18; 8 nucleotides line up with TRBD1. With 2 bases clipped from V and 2 bases from J, the junction kept 4 bases outside the gene matches. The germline V gene has CDR1 KGHSH and CDR2 LQKENI. CDR3 length equals 15 residues.

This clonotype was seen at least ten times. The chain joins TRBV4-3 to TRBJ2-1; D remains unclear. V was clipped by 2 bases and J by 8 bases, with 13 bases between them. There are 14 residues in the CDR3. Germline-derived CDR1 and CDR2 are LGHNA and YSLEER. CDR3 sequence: CASSQQVGWDEQFF. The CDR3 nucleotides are TGCGCCAGCAGCCAACAAGTAGGGTGGGATGAGCAGTTCTTC.

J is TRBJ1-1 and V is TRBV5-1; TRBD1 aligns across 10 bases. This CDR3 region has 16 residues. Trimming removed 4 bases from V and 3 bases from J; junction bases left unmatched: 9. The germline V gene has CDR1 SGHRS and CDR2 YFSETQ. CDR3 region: CASSGLLGTGDTEAFF. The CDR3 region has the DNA TGCGCCAGCAGCGGGTTACTAGGGACAGGGGACACTGAAGCTTTCTTT.

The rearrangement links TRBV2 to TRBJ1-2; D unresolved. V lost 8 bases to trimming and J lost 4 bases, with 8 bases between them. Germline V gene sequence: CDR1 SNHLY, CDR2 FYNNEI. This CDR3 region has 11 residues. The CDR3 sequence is CASVGSYGYTF. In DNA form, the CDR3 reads TGTGCCAGCGTGGGGTCCTATGGCTACACCTTC.

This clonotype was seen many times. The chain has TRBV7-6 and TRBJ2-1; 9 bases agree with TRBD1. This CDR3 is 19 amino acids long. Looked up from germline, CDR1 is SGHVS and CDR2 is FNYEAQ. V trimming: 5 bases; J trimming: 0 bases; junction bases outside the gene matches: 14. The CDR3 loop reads CASSPRPGQGPSSYNEQFF. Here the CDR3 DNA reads TGTGCCAGCAGCCCGCGCCCGGGACAGGGCCCGAGCTCCTACAATGAGCAGTTCTTC.

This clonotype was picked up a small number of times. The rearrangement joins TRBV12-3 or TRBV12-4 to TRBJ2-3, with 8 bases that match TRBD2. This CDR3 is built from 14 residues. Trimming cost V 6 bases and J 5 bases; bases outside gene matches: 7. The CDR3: CASRPGGAGDTQYF. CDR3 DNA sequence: TGTGCCAGCAGGCCGGGGGGGGCCGGAGATACGCAGTATTTT.

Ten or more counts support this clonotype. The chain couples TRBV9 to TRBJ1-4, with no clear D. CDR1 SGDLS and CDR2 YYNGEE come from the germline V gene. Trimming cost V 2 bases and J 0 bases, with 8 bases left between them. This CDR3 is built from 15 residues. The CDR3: CASSVNWATNEKLFF. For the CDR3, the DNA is TGTGCCAGCAGCGTTAACTGGGCAACTAATGAAAAACTGTTTTTT.

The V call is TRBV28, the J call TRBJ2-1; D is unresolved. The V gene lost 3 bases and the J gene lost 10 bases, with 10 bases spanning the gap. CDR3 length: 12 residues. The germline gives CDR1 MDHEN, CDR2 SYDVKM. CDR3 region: CASSFRVWEQFF. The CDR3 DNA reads TGTGCCAGCAGTTTCCGCGTCTGGGAGCAGTTCTTC.

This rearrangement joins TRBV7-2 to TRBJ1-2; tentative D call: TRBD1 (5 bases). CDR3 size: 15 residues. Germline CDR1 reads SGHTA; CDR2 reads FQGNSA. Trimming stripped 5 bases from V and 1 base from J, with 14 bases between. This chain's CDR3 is CASSPDRQVNYGYTF. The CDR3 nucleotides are TGTGCCAGCAGCCCTGACAGACAAGTTAACTATGGCTACACCTTC.

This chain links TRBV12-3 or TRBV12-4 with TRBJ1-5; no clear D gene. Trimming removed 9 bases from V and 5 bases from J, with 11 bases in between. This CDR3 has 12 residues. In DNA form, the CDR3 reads TGTGCCAGTCGTACCGGGCATCAGCCCCAGCATTTT. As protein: CASRTGHQPQHF.

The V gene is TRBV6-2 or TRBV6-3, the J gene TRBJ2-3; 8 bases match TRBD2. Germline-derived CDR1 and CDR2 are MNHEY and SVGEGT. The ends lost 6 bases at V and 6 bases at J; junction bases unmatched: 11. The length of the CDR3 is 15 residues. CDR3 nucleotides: TGTGCCAGCAGGCCCCCTGCGGGGGGCCGCGATACGCAGTATTTT. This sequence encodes CASRPPAGGRDTQYF.

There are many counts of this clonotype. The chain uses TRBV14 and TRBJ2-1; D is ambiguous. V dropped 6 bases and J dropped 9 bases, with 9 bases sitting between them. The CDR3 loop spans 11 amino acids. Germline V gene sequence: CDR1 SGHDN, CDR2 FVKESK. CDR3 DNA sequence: TGTGCCAGCAGGAGGACGGGTGAGCAGTTCTTC. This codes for CASRRTGEQFF.

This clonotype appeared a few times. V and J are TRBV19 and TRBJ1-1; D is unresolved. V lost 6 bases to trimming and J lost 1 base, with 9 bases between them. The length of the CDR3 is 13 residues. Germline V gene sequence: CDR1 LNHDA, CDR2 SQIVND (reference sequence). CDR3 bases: TGTGCCAGTAGGGAGGGAGGGAACACTGAAGCTTTCTTT. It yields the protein CASREGGNTEAFF.

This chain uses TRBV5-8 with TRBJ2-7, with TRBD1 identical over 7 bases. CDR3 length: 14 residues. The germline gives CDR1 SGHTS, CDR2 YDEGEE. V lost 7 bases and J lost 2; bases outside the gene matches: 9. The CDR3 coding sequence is TGTGCCAGCGCCCATCCACAGGGGACCTACGAGCAGTACTTC. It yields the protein CASAHPQGTYEQYF. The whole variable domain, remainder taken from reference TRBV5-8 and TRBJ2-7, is EAGVTQSPTHLIKTRGQQATLRCSPISGHTSVYWYQQALGLGLQFLLWYDEGEERNRGNFPPRFSGRQFPNYSSELNVNALELEDSALYLCASAHPQGTYEQYFGPGTRLTVT.

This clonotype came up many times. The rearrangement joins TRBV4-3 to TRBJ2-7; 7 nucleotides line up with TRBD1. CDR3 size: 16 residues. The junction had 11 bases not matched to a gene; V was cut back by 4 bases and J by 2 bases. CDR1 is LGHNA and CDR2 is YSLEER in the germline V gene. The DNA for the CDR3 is TGCGCCAGCAGCCGAGAGCATACAGGGGTAGCCTACGAGCAGTACTTC. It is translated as CASSREHTGVAYEQYF.

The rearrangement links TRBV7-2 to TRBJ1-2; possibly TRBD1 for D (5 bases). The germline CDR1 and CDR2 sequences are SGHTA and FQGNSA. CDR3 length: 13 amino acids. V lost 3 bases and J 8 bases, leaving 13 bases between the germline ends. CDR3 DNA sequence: TGTGCCAGCAGCTTTTCCAGGGAGGACGGCTACACCTTC. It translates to CASSFSREDGYTF. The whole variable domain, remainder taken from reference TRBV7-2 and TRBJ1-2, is GAGVSQSPSNKVTEKGKDVELRCDPISGHTALYWYRQSLGQGLEFLIYFQGNSAPDKSGLPSDRFSAERTGGSVSTLTIQRTQQEDSAVYLCASSFSREDGYTFGSGTRLTVV.

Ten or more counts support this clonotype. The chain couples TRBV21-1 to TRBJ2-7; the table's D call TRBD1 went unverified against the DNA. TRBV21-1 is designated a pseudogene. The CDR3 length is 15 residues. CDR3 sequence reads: CASTPWWGITYEQYV. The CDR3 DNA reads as TGTGCCAGCACCCCTTGGTGGGGAATCACCTACGAGCAGTACGTC.

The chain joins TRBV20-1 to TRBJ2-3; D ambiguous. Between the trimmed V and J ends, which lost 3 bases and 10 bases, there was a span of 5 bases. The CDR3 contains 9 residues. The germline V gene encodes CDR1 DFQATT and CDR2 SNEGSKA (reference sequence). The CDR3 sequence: CSASRAQYF. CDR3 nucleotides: TGCAGTGCTAGTCGGGCGCAGTATTTT.